This entry lists 22 T cell receptor beta chains sequenced from one sample in a study of vaccination and CD4 T cells after COVID-19. Treatment meaning: approximately 10-day PBMC culture with coronavirus spike peptide pools or control peptides (ViraFEST assay). With the Oncomine TCR Beta short-read assay, DNA from cultured CD4+ T cells was sequenced. In TCRdb, the PCR reads were re-called with MiXCR into one record per CDR3 protein. The table shows some 22,000 distinct CDR3 sequences, with approximately 67% occurring only once. Their cognate antigens are unknown. The sample here was CD4+ T cells from blood, cultured in vitro, taken after SARS-CoV-2 vaccination. The receptors here all came from a human donor who received a COVID-19 vaccine.

This chain joins TRBV21-1 and TRBJ2-4. TRBV21-1 is recorded as a pseudogene. The CDR3 covers 16 residues. This CDR3 reads CASSKVSVLAKNIQYF. The CDR3 DNA reads TGTGCCAGCAGCAAAGTCTCAGTCCTAGCCAAAAACATTCAGTACTTC.

This chain joins TRBV27 and TRBJ2-5; D may be TRBD2 (6 bases). The CDR3 runs to 13 residues. Trimming took off 2 bases at V and 3 bases at J, with 7 bases between the two ends. Looked up from germline, CDR1 is MNHEY and CDR2 is SMNVEV (reference sequence). The CDR3 region is CASSLGGKETQYF. Written as DNA, the CDR3 is TGTGCCAGCAGTTTAGGCGGGAAAGAGACCCAGTACTTC.

The chain has TRBV24-1 and TRBJ2-1, with D possibly being TRBD1 or TRBD2 (5 bases each). The length of the CDR3 is 15 residues. Germline V lookup: CDR1 KGHDR, CDR2 SFDVKD. With 1 base removed from V and 8 bases from J, the gap between germline ends came to 14 bases. CDR3 nucleotides: TGTGCCACCAGTGATTTAGGGACCGGCTTCGATGAGCAGTTCTTC. Translating it yields CATSDLGTGFDEQFF.

The chain couples TRBV2 to TRBJ1-1; 8 bases map to TRBD1. The CDR3 loop spans 14 amino acids. Germline CDR1 SNHLY, CDR2 FYNNEI. V was clipped by 5 bases and J by 6 bases; unmatched bases: 8. The CDR3 DNA follows: TGTGCCAGCAGTCTTGTCAGGGGGCCTCCTGAAGCTTTCTTT. This sequence encodes CASSLVRGPPEAFF.

The genes are TRBV27 and TRBJ1-6; 7 positions agree with TRBD1. Trimming cost V 6 bases and J 4 bases; bases outside gene matches: 6. From germline, CDR1 is MNHEY and CDR2 SMNVEV (reference sequence). The CDR3 spans 15 residues. CDR3 loop: CASSQQTGYNSPLHF. CDR3 nucleotide sequence: TGTGCCAGCAGCCAGCAGACAGGGTATAATTCACCCCTCCACTTT.

This clonotype was seen only a few times. The chain is built from TRBV7-2 and TRBJ1-2; 8 bases are a match to TRBD1. This CDR3 contains 17 residues. Looked up from germline, CDR1 is SGHTA and CDR2 is FQGNSA. V was pared by 1 base and J by 0 bases, with 7 bases of the junction left unmatched. The CDR3 nucleotides read TGTGCCAGCAGCTTAGGAGGACAGGGCCGATCTAACTATGGCTACACCTTC. Encoded protein: CASSLGGQGRSNYGYTF.

The V gene is TRBV30, the J gene TRBJ1-2; the match to TRBD1 covers 8 bases. The J segment lost 4 bases and the V segment lost 3 bases, leaving 7 bases of the junction unmatched. CDR3 size: 14 residues. Germline V gene sequence: CDR1 GTSNPN, CDR2 SVGIG (reference sequence). Here the CDR3 reads CAWRLQGVSYGYTF. The CDR3 DNA reads as TGTGCCTGGAGGCTACAGGGGGTGAGCTATGGCTACACCTTC.

The chain is built from TRBV2 and TRBJ1-6, with 7 nucleotides matching TRBD1. This CDR3 spans 14 amino acids. Germline V gene lookup returns CDR1 SNHLY and CDR2 FYNNEI. Unmatched junction bases numbered 5, after V lost 4 bases and J lost 8 bases. The CDR3 nucleotides are TGTGCCAGCAGTGTCCGACAGGGCGATTCACCCCTCCACTTT. Translated, it gives CASSVRQGDSPLHF.

The gene calls are TRBV19 and TRBJ2-7; 10 bases map to TRBD1. The CDR3 runs to 13 residues. Germline values: CDR1 LNHDA, CDR2 SQIVND (reference sequence). V gave up 6 bases and J gave up 3 bases; unmatched junction bases: 2. In nucleotides, the CDR3 is TGTGCCAGTAGAGGGACAGGGGTCTACGAGCAGTACTTC. This gives the protein CASRGTGVYEQYF.

The chain couples TRBV6-1 to TRBJ1-2; D uncertain. Deletions cut 2 bases from V and 7 bases from J, with 8 bases between. CDR3 length equals 12 residues. The V gene's germline CDR1 is MNHNS and CDR2 SASEGT. The CDR3 reads CASSEFGFGYTF. The CDR3 coding sequence is TGTGCCAGCAGTGAATTTGGATTTGGCTACACCTTC.

This clonotype was seen more than once but under ten times. The chain couples TRBV7-6 to TRBJ2-5; no definite D call. Trimming removed 5 bases at V and 1 base at J, with 5 bases between. Germline V lookup: CDR1 SGHVS, CDR2 FNYEAQ. The CDR3 has 12 amino acids. This CDR3 reads CASSRPQETQYF. The DNA for the CDR3 is TGTGCCAGCAGCCGTCCCCAAGAGACCCAGTACTTC.

V and J are TRBV20-1 and TRBJ2-3, with D unclear. The ends were cut back, 0 bases at V and 0 bases at J, with 13 bases in the middle. This CDR3 has 16 amino acids. Germline-derived CDR1 and CDR2 are DFQATT and SNEGSKA (reference sequence). CDR3 nucleotide sequence: TGCAGTGCTAGAGACCTCGCGCGGAGAAGCACAGATACGCAGTATTTT. Its translation: CSARDLARRSTDTQYF.

The chain carries TRBV30 and TRBJ1-5; D gene unclear. The germline V gene encodes CDR1 GTSNPN and CDR2 SVGIG (reference sequence). CDR3 size: 13 residues. The V gene lost 2 bases and the J gene lost 3 bases, with 8 bases spanning the gap. The CDR3 spells CAWSRDTNQPQHF. The CDR3 DNA reads TGTGCCTGGAGTAGAGACACCAATCAGCCCCAGCATTTT.

The CDR3 reads CSADQRGLNQPQHF. CDR3 coding DNA: TGCAGTGCAGACCAGCGTGGCCTTAATCAGCCCCAGCATTTT. V gene TRBV20-1 combines with J gene TRBJ1-5; D gene uncertain. V shed 6 bases and J shed 4 bases, with 16 bases lying between them. Germline V CDR1 and CDR2: DFQATT, SNEGSKA (reference sequence). There are 14 residues in the CDR3.

The chain has TRBV7-8 and TRBJ2-7, with 10 bases fitting TRBD2. This CDR3 is built from 14 residues. The trim removed 5 bases at V and 7 bases at J, leaving 8 bases unmatched. The V gene's germline CDR1 is SGHVS and CDR2 FQNEAQ. The CDR3 nucleotides are TGTGCCAGCAGCGAAGCGGGGGGGCTTGAGGAGCAGTACTTC. It is translated as CASSEAGGLEEQYF.

The rearrangement uses TRBV7-6 and TRBJ2-1, with D perhaps matching TRBD1 or TRBD2 (5 bases each). Looked up from germline, CDR1 is SGHVS and CDR2 is FNYEAQ. CDR3 length: 14 amino acids. The V and J ends lost 2 bases and 6 bases respectively, with 11 bases between them. The CDR3 spells CASSLSAGSNEQFF. CDR3 bases: TGTGCCAGCAGCTTATCGGCAGGGAGCAATGAGCAGTTCTTC.

This clonotype was seen a single time. V is TRBV7-6 and J is TRBJ2-5; 12 nucleotides line up with TRBD2. The ends lost 0 bases at V and 4 bases at J; junction bases unmatched: 6. Per germline, CDR1 SGHVS and CDR2 FNYEAQ. The CDR3 runs to 17 residues. CDR3 loop: CASSLAPSGGATETQYF. CDR3 bases: TGTGCCAGCAGCTTAGCTCCTAGCGGGGGGGCCACAGAGACCCAGTACTTC. Full variable domain (rest looked up from reference TRBV7-6 and TRBJ2-5): GAGVSQSPRYKVTKRGQDVALRCDPISGHVSLYWYRQALGQGPEFLTYFNYEAQQDKSGLPNDRFSAERPEGSISTLTIQRTEQRDSAMYRCASSLAPSGGATETQYFGPGTRLLVL.

The J gene is TRBJ2-5, the V gene TRBV12-5; D is ambiguous. Germline V gene data show CDR1 as LGHNT and CDR2 as FRNRAP. Trimming cost V 5 bases and J 5 bases, with 15 bases left between them. This CDR3 has 14 amino acids. The CDR3 sequence: CASGPPAVWETQYF. The CDR3 coding sequence is TGTGCTAGTGGTCCCCCAGCTGTTTGGGAGACCCAGTACTTC.

This clonotype was recorded a few times. The chain has TRBV30 and TRBJ1-4; TRBD1 aligns across 8 bases. Germline CDR1 is GTSNPN and CDR2 is SVGIG (reference sequence). The V segment lost 1 base and the J segment 7 bases; nucleotides outside the gene matches: 5. The CDR3 has 14 residues. CDR3 DNA: TGTGCCTGGAGTGGGAGACAGGGGCGTGAAAAACTGTTTTTT. Protein sequence: CAWSGRQGREKLFF. Full variable domain (missing parts from reference TRBV30 and TRBJ1-4): SQTIHQWPATLVQPVGSPLSLECTVEGTSNPNLYWYRQAAGRGLQLLFYSVGIGQISSEVPQNLSASRPQDRQFILSSKKLLLSDSGFYLCAWSGRQGREKLFFGSGTQLSVL.

This clonotype has more than one count but fewer than ten. The chain recombines TRBV12-3 or TRBV12-4 with TRBJ1-2; 8 positions agree with TRBD1. The J segment lost 5 bases and the V segment lost 5 bases, leaving 7 bases of the junction unmatched. The CDR3 has 14 amino acids. CDR3 residues: CASSAGTGDYGYTF. The DNA of the CDR3 is TGTGCCAGCAGTGCCGGGACAGGCGATTATGGCTACACCTTC.

The V gene is TRBV25-1, the J gene TRBJ1-6, with TRBD1 identical over 7 bases. The ends lost 4 bases at V and 3 bases at J; junction bases unmatched: 3. The CDR3 totals 15 residues. CDR1 and CDR2 (germline): MGHDK, SYGVNS. The CDR3 sequence: CASSGRDSYNSPLHF. CDR3 in DNA: TGTGCCAGCAGTGGCCGGGACAGCTATAATTCACCCCTCCACTTT.

The genes are TRBV5-6 and TRBJ1-2, with D perhaps TRBD1 (6 bases). V lost 5 bases and J 5 bases, leaving 13 bases between the germline ends. The CDR3 is 13 residues long. Germline values: CDR1 SGHDT, CDR2 YYEEEE. The DNA of the CDR3 is TGTGCCAGCAGGTCCGGGCAGGGGTATGGCTACACCTTC. Its translation is CASRSGQGYGYTF.